This record concerns one TCR beta chain sequence. In Susac syndrome patients, recently defined diagnostic criteria for definite or probable disease were met. It was with random hexamers that 0.5 to 1 ug RNA was reverse transcribed. One entry per CDR3 protein, called by TCRdb with MiXCR from the immunoSEQ multiplex PCR reads. The sample includes more than 100,000 distinct CDR3 sequences, roughly 95% of them seen just once. The record originates from a study of CD8 T cells in Susac syndrome. Looked up from germline, CDR1 is LNHDA and CDR2 is SQIVND (reference sequence). CDR3 size: 14 residues. The J segment lost 5 bases and the V segment lost 6 bases, leaving 6 bases of the junction unmatched.

The genes are TRBV19 and TRBJ2-1; TRBD2 matches at 8 bases. This TCR derives from a human donor with Susac syndrome. The specimen was CD4+ T cells from PBMCs. The CDR3 region is CASRRGAINNEQFF. The CDR3 DNA reads TGTGCCAGTAGGCGGGGGGCGATAAACAATGAGCAGTTCTTC.